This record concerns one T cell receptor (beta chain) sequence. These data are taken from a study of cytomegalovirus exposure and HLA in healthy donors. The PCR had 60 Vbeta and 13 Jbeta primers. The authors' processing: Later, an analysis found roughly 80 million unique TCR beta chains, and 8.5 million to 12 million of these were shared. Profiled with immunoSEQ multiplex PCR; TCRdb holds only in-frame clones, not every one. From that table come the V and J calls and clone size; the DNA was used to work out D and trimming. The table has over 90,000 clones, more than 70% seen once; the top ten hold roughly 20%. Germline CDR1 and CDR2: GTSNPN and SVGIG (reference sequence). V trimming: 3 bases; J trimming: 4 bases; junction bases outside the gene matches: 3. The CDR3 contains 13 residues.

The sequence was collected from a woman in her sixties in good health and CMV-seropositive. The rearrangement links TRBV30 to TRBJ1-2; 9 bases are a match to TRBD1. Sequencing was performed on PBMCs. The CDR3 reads CAWRADRGYGYTF. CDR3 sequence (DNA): TGTGCCTGGAGGGCGGACAGGGGCTATGGCTACACCTTC. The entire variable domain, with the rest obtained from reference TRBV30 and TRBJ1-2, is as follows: SQTIHQWPATLVQPVGSPLSLECTVEGTSNPNLYWYRQAAGRGLQLLFYSVGIGQISSEVPQNLSASRPQDRQFILSSKKLLLSDSGFYLCAWRADRGYGYTFGSGTRLTVV.